These 9 T cell receptor beta chains were all obtained from the same sample, sequenced in a study of T-cell memory formation after mild COVID-19. MiXCR was run by TCRdb on the 5' RACE reads, yielding one entry per CDR3 protein. Here the sample spans 380,000 or so distinct CDR3 sequences, roughly 15% being singletons. The specimen was PBMCs or a T cell subset sorted from them (not recorded which). The receptors derive from a man between 18 and 29 years old who had mild COVID-19 (a few samples of this study predate the infection). Cell type and time point are not known.

Ten or more counts support this clonotype. The J gene is TRBJ2-3, the V gene TRBV6-6; 12 bases match TRBD2. This CDR3 comprises 13 residues. The junction had 1 base not matched to a gene; V was cut back by 5 bases and J by 7 bases. Per germline, CDR1 MNHNY and CDR2 SVGAGI (reference sequence). CDR3 residues: CASSTSGGNTQYF. CDR3 sequence (DNA): TGTGCCAGCAGTACTAGCGGGGGGAATACGCAGTATTTT.

This clonotype has more than one count but fewer than ten. V and J are TRBV20-1 and TRBJ2-5; a weak D match, TRBD2 (6 bases). V lost 6 bases, J lost 6 bases, and 11 bases lay in between. Germline loops: CDR1 DFQATT, CDR2 SNEGSKA (reference sequence). This CDR3 contains 11 residues. In DNA form, the CDR3 reads TGCAGTGCAGTGGAGGGAAAGACCCAGTACTTC. It is translated as CSAVEGKTQYF.

V usage is TRBV4-3 and J usage is TRBJ2-3, with a possible D match to TRBD2 (6 bases). V lost 2 bases and J lost 0, with 15 bases in between. The length of the CDR3 is 17 residues. Germline CDR1 reads LGHNA; CDR2 reads YSLEER. CDR3 in amino acids: CASSQNAASGSTDTQYF. Here the CDR3 DNA reads TGCGCCAGCAGCCAAAATGCAGCGAGCGGGAGCACAGATACGCAGTATTTT.

The genes are TRBV4-1 and TRBJ1-5; 8 bases are a match to TRBD1. Germline values: CDR1 MGHRA, CDR2 YSYEKL. The V segment lost 2 bases and the J segment 6 bases; nucleotides outside the gene matches: 6. CDR3 length equals 15 residues. CDR3 sequence (DNA): TGCGCCAGCAGCCAACACGGACAGGGAGCTCAGCCCCAGCATTTT. This gives the protein CASSQHGQGAQPQHF.

This clonotype came up many times. V usage is TRBV10-3 and J usage is TRBJ2-1; 7 bases match TRBD1. The J segment lost 6 bases and the V segment lost 5 bases, leaving 19 bases of the junction unmatched. CDR1 and CDR2 from the germline V gene are ENHRY and SYGVKD. The CDR3 runs to 18 residues. The chain's CDR3 is CAISTHFRGTAGPNEQFF. The CDR3 DNA is TGTGCCATCAGTACACATTTCCGTGGGACAGCAGGCCCCAATGAGCAGTTCTTC.

This chain joins TRBV4-1 and TRBJ1-5; the D gene is possibly TRBD1 (5 bases). With 4 bases removed from V and 11 bases from J, the gap between germline ends came to 15 bases. In germline, CDR1 is MGHRA, CDR2 YSYEKL. CDR3 length equals 13 residues. CDR3 loop: CASSRRGESAQHF. The DNA for the CDR3 is TGCGCCAGCAGCCGGAGGGGAGAATCAGCCCAGCATTTT.

The chain links TRBV20-1 to TRBJ2-3; TRBD1 agrees at 8 bases. The CDR3 has 14 amino acids. Germline-derived CDR1 and CDR2 are DFQATT and SNEGSKA (reference sequence). The junction had 9 bases not matched to a gene; V was cut back by 6 bases and J by 4 bases. CDR3 bases: TGCAGTGCGAGACCAGGGGGCAAGGCAGATACGCAGTATTTT. Its protein is CSARPGGKADTQYF.

This clonotype was seen a handful of times. The chain is built from TRBV6-5 and TRBJ2-7, with 9 bases aligning to TRBD1. CDR1 is MNHEY, CDR2 SVGAGI, per germline. The trim removed 5 bases at V and 6 bases at J, leaving 8 bases unmatched. The CDR3 runs to 14 residues. The CDR3 loop reads CASSRDREAGEQYF. As DNA, the CDR3 is TGTGCCAGCAGTAGGGACAGGGAGGCAGGCGAGCAGTACTTC.

This clonotype has more than one count but fewer than ten. V and J are TRBV7-2 and TRBJ2-7; 8 bases agree with TRBD2. Germline values: CDR1 SGHTA, CDR2 FQGNSA. This CDR3 spans 15 amino acids. J gave up 0 bases and V 5 bases, and 6 bases lay outside the gene matches. The CDR3 DNA reads TGTGCCAGCAGCCTCAGCGGGGGACCCTCCTACGAGCAGTACTTC. Its protein product is CASSLSGGPSYEQYF.